This T cell receptor beta chain is drawn from a study of identical twins. This CDR3 spans 17 amino acids. V was cut by 5 bases and J by 0 bases, with 18 bases left in between. Germline V gene lookup returns CDR1 SEHNR and CDR2 FQNEAQ (reference sequence). In its sample, this clonotype was seen a few times. TCRdb used MiXCR to reprocess the 5' RACE reads, holding one entry per CDR3 protein. The profile shows under 900,000 distinct CDR3 sequences, around 12% of them singletons. These sequences were also reported in another study, on yellow fever vaccine responses in identical twins.

Input material: PBMCs. This TCR was recovered from a woman between 18 and 29 years old in good health. V and J are TRBV7-9 and TRBJ2-3; the D gene is possibly TRBD2 (6 bases). CDR3 sequence (DNA): TGTGCCAGCAGCCCGGGTAATCCGGGGACTAGCACAGATACGCAGTATTTT. Translating gives CASSPGNPGTSTDTQYF.